This T cell receptor (beta chain) was obtained from a study of cytomegalovirus exposure and HLA in healthy donors. For the study at large: The 120 validation repertoires and the 666 first-cohort repertoires shared a platform, a later analysis reported. Notes on the study in general: CMV antigen specificity of a few CMV-associated chains was confirmed in vitro. TCR clusters originating in the first cohort tended to co-occur in the approximately 130 validation repertoires, according to a later analysis. High sensitivity and specificity were reportedly achieved when the classifier diagnosed cytomegalovirus status.

Generated by immunoSEQ multiplex PCR, the TCRdb table keeps only in-frame clones and is missing some. The table lists 200,000 to 300,000 clones, approximately 83% of them singletons, with 1.2% in the top ten. Notes on this clone: Antigen specificity is unknown.

Trimming pared 3 bases from V and 0 bases from J, leaving 18 bases between. CDR1 and CDR2 (germline): LNHNV, YYDKDF (reference sequence). The CDR3 runs to 18 residues. This receptor was obtained from a woman in her twenties or thirties in good health and CMV-seropositive. Sequences were obtained from PBMCs. The chain couples TRBV15 to TRBJ2-1; perhaps TRBD2 as D (6 bases). The CDR3 DNA sequence: TGTGCCACCAGCAGGCCCCGGGGCGGGATAAGCTCCTACAATGAGCAGTTCTTC. This translates into CATSRPRGGISSYNEQFF.